A selection of T cell receptor beta chains follows, all from one sample in a study of cytomegalovirus exposure and HLA in healthy donors. Clones were read by immunoSEQ multiplex PCR, and TCRdb kept only the in-frame ones, dropping some. Here the sample spans tens of thousands of clones, 65% to 80% being singletons. The specimen sequenced was PBMCs. Source of these receptors: a man aged 40-55 years in good health and CMV-seropositive. CDR3s include the opening cysteine and the closing phenylalanine or tryptophan.

TRBV27	TRBJ1-2	CASRTGGGYGYTF
TRBV7-2	TRBJ2-1	CASSIPGLGNNEQFF
TRBV2	TRBJ2-7	CASSLRRQGDEQYF
TRBV13	TRBJ2-3	CASSDGGGVPSTDTQYF
TRBV29-1	TRBJ2-3	CSVEGQGAPDTQYF
TRBV10-3	TRBJ2-3	CAISEAGGADTQYF
TRBV7-3	TRBJ2-5	CASSRDRGETQYF
TRBV2	TRBJ2-2	CASSQTRGTGELFF
TRBV15	TRBJ1-4	CATSRNQGQSNEKLFF
TRBV30	TRBJ2-3	CAWLAGTAFTTDTQYF
TRBV5-1	TRBJ2-3	CASSLRLAGVSYTGTQYF
TRBV2	TRBJ1-3	CASGKGDSGNTIYF
TRBV4-2	TRBJ2-2	CASSQETLAGGGNTGELFF
TRBV4-2	TRBJ2-1	CASSQATSGAYNEQFF
TRBV27	TRBJ2-2	CASSQGVNTGELFF
TRBV9	TRBJ2-6	CASSGGVVSGANVLTF
TRBV6-5	TRBJ2-7	CASSYSRDGSYEQYF
TRBV11-3	TRBJ2-1	CASSFQALLYNEQFF
TRBV2	TRBJ1-1	CASSEALRRGQGGTEAFF
TRBV19	TRBJ1-6	CASSIQQGRSPLHF
TRBV7-8	TRBJ1-5	CASSFRDSQPYSNQPQHF
TRBV4-2	TRBJ1-5	CASSQDTPNQPQHF
TRBV19	TRBJ1-5	CASSIAQGLKPQHF
TRBV19	TRBJ2-1	CASTPVRAGASYNEQFF
TRBV13	TRBJ2-4	CASSDGLAGLIAKNIQYF
TRBV5-1	TRBJ2-7	CASSRGGPVDEQYF
TRBV5-1	TRBJ2-5	CASSLSGGGGPQETQYF
TRBV30	TRBJ2-3	CAWNFYLSREYTDTQYF
TRBV2	TRBJ1-1	CASSGTGVTEAFF
TRBV5-4	TRBJ2-1	CASSQAGTGGGNEQFF
TRBV7-2	TRBJ1-1	CASSYDSEAFF
TRBV21-1	TRBJ2-5	CASSKVGPSGGEQETQYF
TRBV30	TRBJ1-3	CAWRGRNRLASGNTIYF
TRBV7-9	TRBJ2-1	CASSLADRGVNEQFF
TRBV5-1	TRBJ2-1	CASSLAGVWSTGSRNEQFF